Reported below is one TCR beta chain. This clonotype was seen a few times. There is no known antigen for this receptor. This may stem from a read error, because a much larger clone lies one nucleotide away. cDNA was synthesized by template-switch 5'RACE using a primer with a 10-nucleotide random unique molecular identifier that tagged each TCR transcript. Every sequencing run yielded over 170 million TCR-beta sequences covering 15-18 subjects. The RNeasy kit was used to extract total RNA. The KAPA Real-time Library Amplification kit was used to amplify TCR-beta VDJ regions with primers for the TCR constant region and the 5'RACE anchor. A first PCR added sample indexes and Illumina adaptors, after which a second PCR increased the library yield. After Ampure bead purification, the TCR product of roughly 650 bp was size-selected on a 2% E-gel SizeSelection system. Before pooling, libraries had their quality checked on a Bioanalyzer, their concentration measured with Qubit, and their quantity determined with the Kapa Library Quantification kit. Paired-end 2 x 150 bp sequencing of the libraries was performed on an Illumina HiSeq 2500. To increase sequence diversity, about 25-30% phiX was spiked into each library pool. In the original analysis: Quality-filtered reads were processed with the UMI-based MiGEC pipeline, which removed over 85% of raw TCR sequences during error correction. VDJ genes were aligned to IMGT germline references, and clonotypes were defined by unique CDR3 amino acid sequence plus V-J genes. Clonal expansion, Shannon diversity and CDR3 relatedness were evaluated with VDJtools (CalcPairwiseDistances, ClusterSamples), while phylogenetic trees were built in CLCbio workbench. Expanded clones were defined as having at least 8 unique UMIs, based on coefficient-of-variation modelling across technical triplicates. TCRdb took the public reads, trimmed them with fastp at Q25, ran MiXCR for clone calling and kept in-frame beta chains. A single entry per CDR3 protein holds the most common genes and DNA from its merged rows. TCRdb's processing, not the authors' own work, is the source of the V and J calls. This sample is represented by tens of thousands of distinct CDR3 sequences; under 5.5% of them were singletons. Roughly 2.4% of the sample goes to the ten largest clones.

The entry originates in a study of neurological immune-mediated disorders (dated by TCRdb to the late 2010s). Turning to the overall study: Of the approximately 34 multiple sclerosis patients, some 30 had relapsing-remitting MS and 3 had secondary progressive MS. Peripheral blood TCR-beta repertoires from HTLV-I-associated myelopathy (HAM/TSP) patients, multiple sclerosis patients and healthy controls were compared by UMI-based sequencing. The roughly 110 TCR-beta libraries included longitudinal samples, technical triplicates and paired sorted CD4+ and CD8+ T-cell subsets alongside PBMC samples. The cohort was made up of 68 subjects, consisting of some 14 HAM/TSP patients, around 35 multiple sclerosis patients and around 20 healthy controls. Study-level results and caveats: Expanded clones from different subjects shared no identical CDR3 amino acid sequences, which suggests that TCR-beta repertoires were private in all groups. In a phylogenetic analysis, the repertoires of 18 out of 34 MS patients fell into a single cluster of related CDR3 sequences, pointing to a possible signature at the repertoire level. The MS cluster showed no association with clinical or MRI features, and the authors stated that larger cohorts are needed. TCR clonal expansion was greatest in HAM/TSP patients and smallest in MS patients, who ranked below even healthy controls.

For unsorted PBMC libraries, 2 million PBMCs were used after storage in RNAlater at -80 degrees C until RNA extraction. The multiple sclerosis patients were enrolled in a US clinical protocol that used magnetic resonance imaging to evaluate disease progression. Peripheral blood was subjected to Ficoll-Hypaque density gradient centrifugation to isolate PBMCs, which were then cryopreserved in liquid nitrogen. Here V drops 5 bases and J drops 5 bases, and the junction holds 10 bases not matched to any gene. The CDR3 covers 15 residues, taking in both the cysteine and the phenylalanine. Kept here is only the CDR3 DNA, which spans 45 bases and is read in frame from base 1. Sequences SGHRS (CDR1) and YFSETQ (CDR2) are obtained from the germline V gene.

The sequence is built from TRBV5-1 and TRBJ2-1; 7 central nucleotides agree with TRBD2. Sequencing was performed on PBMCs. This sequence originates from a woman between 65 and 79 years old with multiple sclerosis. The nucleotide sequence reads TGCGCCAGCAGGGCCCACGGGACTACTAACAATGAGCAGTTCTTC. The encoded protein is CASRAHGTTNNEQFF. Outside the CDR3, residues come from the reference TRBV5-1 and TRBJ2-1 proteins, so the full variable domain is: KAGVTQTPRYLIKTRGQQVTLSCSPISGHRSVSWYQQTPGQGLQFLFEYFSETQRNKGNFPGRFSGRQFSNSRSEMNVSTLELGDSALYLCASRAHGTTNNEQFFGPGTRLTVL.